These 21 T cell receptor beta chains came from one sample sequenced in a study of technical replicates of blood from a few donors. Produced via immunoSEQ multiplex PCR; TCRdb's table is partial and in-frame only. This sample has about 73,000 clones, with roughly nine tenths found just once. Material for sequencing was PBMCs. The source is a human donor in good health. Some clones in this sample may be carry-over from other donors' samples.

J is TRBJ2-3 and V is TRBV30, with D hard to call. The CDR3 runs to 15 residues. In germline, CDR1 is GTSNPN, CDR2 SVGIG (reference sequence). V was shortened by 2 bases and J by 4 bases, with 16 bases between the two germline ends. The CDR3 DNA reads TGTGCCTGGAGTACCAGGCAGGTGGATCCAGATACGCAGTATTTT. This codes for CAWSTRQVDPDTQYF.

The chain combines TRBV7-9 with TRBJ1-2; 8 bases map to TRBD1. The CDR3 has 13 amino acids. Germline trimming cut 7 bases from V and 8 bases from J; bases unmatched to any gene: 9. CDR1 and CDR2 (germline): SEHNR, FQNEAQ (reference sequence). This CDR3 is CASNTGGIGGYTF. The CDR3 region has the DNA TGTGCCAGCAACACAGGGGGGATTGGGGGCTACACCTTC.

The chain has TRBV7-2 and TRBJ2-5; 9 positions agree with TRBD1. The CDR3 is 16 residues long. Looked up from germline, CDR1 is SGHTA and CDR2 is FQGNSA. After removal of 5 bases from V and 3 bases from J, the junction contained 10 bases not matched to a gene. CDR3 nucleotide sequence: TGTGCCAGCAGCCCGACCTGGGACAGGGTGAAAGAGACCCAGTACTTC. Protein product: CASSPTWDRVKETQYF.

The chain employs TRBV18 and TRBJ1-1; unclear D gene. The CDR3 is made up of 13 amino acids. Germline lookup yields CDR1 KGHSH and CDR2 LQKENI. The V and J ends lost 3 bases and 2 bases respectively, with 7 bases between them. CDR3 region: CASSPNSNTEAFF. The CDR3 bases are TGTGCCAGCTCACCGAACAGCAACACTGAAGCTTTCTTT.

This clone showed up just once. The chain carries TRBV5-1 and TRBJ2-7; D gene ambiguous. The CDR3 is 11 amino acids. The V gene lost 5 bases and the J gene lost 4 bases, with 7 bases spanning the gap. The V gene's germline CDR1 is SGHRS and CDR2 YFSETQ. The CDR3 region is CASSEEYEQYF. CDR3 DNA sequence: TGCGCCAGCAGTGAAGAGTACGAGCAGTACTTC.

The V call is TRBV4-3, the J call TRBJ2-1, with 7 bases lining up with TRBD2. CDR1 and CDR2 (germline): LGHNA, YSLEER. The V gene end was trimmed by 1 base and the J gene end by 1 base; junction bases not matched to a gene: 13. The CDR3 sequence is 19 residues long. Here the CDR3 reads CASSQADISAGSSYNEQFF. Written as DNA, the CDR3 is TGCGCCAGCAGCCAAGCTGACATATCAGCGGGATCGTCCTACAATGAGCAGTTCTTC.

The gene calls are TRBV30 and TRBJ2-2; D not certain. Between the trimmed V and J ends, which lost 4 bases and 4 bases, there was a span of 10 bases. The germline V gene encodes CDR1 GTSNPN and CDR2 SVGIG (reference sequence). This CDR3 has 13 residues. The CDR3, as DNA: TGTGCCTGGACCCTAGTCGGCACCGGGGAGCTGTTTTTT. This sequence encodes CAWTLVGTGELFF.

The rearrangement uses TRBV19 and TRBJ2-7, with D uncertain. The CDR3 has 11 amino acids. Per germline, CDR1 LNHDA and CDR2 SQIVND (reference sequence). V gave up 4 bases and J gave up 3 bases, with 4 bases separating them. In nucleotides, the CDR3 is TGTGCCAGTAGTACACTCTACGAGCAGTACTTC. Protein product: CASSTLYEQYF.

The V gene is TRBV4-3, the J gene TRBJ2-7; D perhaps matches TRBD1 (6 bases). Germline assignment: CDR1 LGHNA and CDR2 YSLEER. This CDR3 has 16 residues. With 0 bases removed from V and 5 bases from J, the gap between germline ends came to 17 bases. The CDR3 sequence is CASSQEAGASPHEQYF. The CDR3, as DNA: TGCGCCAGCAGCCAAGAGGCAGGGGCCTCTCCCCACGAGCAGTACTTC.

The chain employs TRBV12-5 and TRBJ2-3, with D possibly matching TRBD2 (6 bases). The ends were cut back, 3 bases at V and 0 bases at J, with 10 bases in the middle. CDR1 LGHNT and CDR2 FRNRAP come from the germline V gene. This CDR3 is built from 15 residues. The CDR3 spells CASGLLGTSTDTQYF. The DNA of the CDR3 is TGTGCTAGTGGTTTATTAGGGACTAGCACAGATACGCAGTATTTT. Full variable domain (rest looked up from reference TRBV12-5 and TRBJ2-3): DARVTQTPRHKVTEMGQEVTMRCQPILGHNTVFWYRQTMMQGLELLAYFRNRAPLDDSGMPKDRFSAEMPDATLATLKIQPSEPRDSAVYFCASGLLGTSTDTQYFGPGTRLTVL.

The rearrangement uses TRBV9 and TRBJ2-3; the D gene is possibly TRBD1 (6 bases). The CDR3 length is 14 residues. Deletions cut 3 bases from V and 5 bases from J, with 13 bases between. Looked up from germline, CDR1 is SGDLS and CDR2 is YYNGEE. CDR3 in amino acids: CASSATTGKDTQYF. The CDR3 DNA sequence: TGTGCCAGCAGCGCCACCACAGGGAAAGATACGCAGTATTTT.

The table lists this clone with a count of one. A junction end diverges from the germline sequence, so it may reflect a read error. V and J are TRBV29-1 and TRBJ2-7; TRBD1 agrees at 8 bases. CDR1 and CDR2 (germline): SQVTM, ANQGSEA. The CDR3 sequence is 11 residues long. The CDR3 DNA sequence: TGCAGCGTTGAAGATCGGGGACAGGCCCTCTTC. Its translation: CSVEDRGQALF.

V usage is TRBV6-1 and J usage is TRBJ2-5; TRBD2 matches 7 bases. V lost 6 bases, J lost 5 bases, and 9 bases stayed unmatched. CDR1 is MNHNS and CDR2 is SASEGT in the germline V gene. The CDR3 length is 14 residues. The CDR3 sequence: CASRRWGGAETQYF. The CDR3 bases are TGTGCCAGCAGGCGGTGGGGAGGGGCGGAGACCCAGTACTTC.

The J gene is TRBJ2-3, the V gene TRBV7-6; tentatively, D is TRBD1 (5 bases). The CDR3 runs 14 residues. Germline V gives CDR1 SGHVS, CDR2 FNYEAQ. V gave up 2 bases and J gave up 4 bases, with 10 bases separating them. As DNA, the CDR3 is TGTGCCAGCAGCTTACAGGGTTTCGCAGATACGCAGTATTTT. The encoded protein is CASSLQGFADTQYF. Full variable domain (missing parts from reference TRBV7-6 and TRBJ2-3): GAGVSQSPRYKVTKRGQDVALRCDPISGHVSLYWYRQALGQGPEFLTYFNYEAQQDKSGLPNDRFSAERPEGSISTLTIQRTEQRDSAMYRCASSLQGFADTQYFGPGTRLTVL.

This chain connects TRBV27 to TRBJ2-5, with TRBD2 matching over 14 bases. CDR1 and CDR2 from the germline V gene are MNHEY and SMNVEV (reference sequence). With 8 bases clipped from V and 1 base from J, the junction kept 9 bases outside the gene matches. This CDR3 has 17 amino acids. In DNA form, the CDR3 reads TGTGCCAGCGGGACTAGCGGGAGAGGGGGGATCCAAGAGACCCAGTACTTC. This translates into CASGTSGRGGIQETQYF.

The chain couples TRBV9 to TRBJ2-3; 7 bases are shared with TRBD2. Germline V gives CDR1 SGDLS, CDR2 YYNGEE. The CDR3 consists of 16 residues. V lost 0 bases to trimming and J lost 4 bases; unmatched junction nucleotides: 8. The CDR3 DNA is TGTGCCAGCAGCGTAGATCAGGCGGGAGCAGCAGATACGCAGTATTTT. Its translation is CASSVDQAGAADTQYF. The full variable domain, completed using reference TRBV9 and TRBJ2-3, is DSGVTQTPKHLITATGQRVTLRCSPRSGDLSVYWYQQSLDQGLQFLIQYYNGEERAKGNILERFSAQQFPDLHSELNLSSLELGDSALYFCASSVDQAGAADTQYFGPGTRLTVL.

The CDR3 region is CASSLAPSGELFF. CDR3 coding DNA: TGTGCCAGCAGCTTGGCCCCATCCGGGGAGCTGTTTTTT. The chain couples TRBV5-4 to TRBJ2-2; the D is unclear. The CDR3 sequence is 13 residues long. Per the germline V gene, CDR1 is SGHNT and CDR2 is YYREEE (reference sequence). The germline V and J ends were trimmed by 0 bases and 6 bases, with 6 bases remaining between them.

The chain employs TRBV2 and TRBJ1-1; D not resolved. The CDR3 covers 14 residues. The germline V gene encodes CDR1 SNHLY and CDR2 FYNNEI. V lost 7 bases to trimming and J lost 1 base, with 13 bases between them. CDR3 coding DNA: TGTGCCAGCATCCTGTACTTTCCGAACACTGAAGCTTTCTTT. Its translation: CASILYFPNTEAFF.

The chain carries TRBV6-5 and TRBJ1-3; D is undetermined. V lost 4 bases and J lost 1, with 5 bases in between. The CDR3 length is 13 residues. Germline CDR1 reads MNHEY; CDR2 reads SVGAGI. The CDR3 spells CASSSYSGNTIYF. In DNA, the CDR3 is TGTGCCAGCAGTTCCTATTCTGGAAACACCATATATTTT.

This clone was seen more than once but under ten times. The chain has TRBV7-9 and TRBJ1-2; the match to TRBD1 covers 12 bases. This CDR3 contains 15 residues. The J segment lost 7 bases and the V segment lost 3 bases, leaving 6 bases of the junction unmatched. The V gene's germline CDR1 is SEHNR and CDR2 FQNEAQ (reference sequence). The CDR3 DNA follows: TGTGCCAGCAGCTTTCCGGGACAGGGGGCAATTGGCTACACCTTC. Residues: CASSFPGQGAIGYTF.

The gene calls are TRBV5-5 and TRBJ1-1; 10 nucleotides line up with TRBD1. CDR1 is SGHKS, CDR2 YYEKEE, per germline (reference sequence). This CDR3 spans 15 amino acids. Trimming at V came to 5 bases and at J to 5 bases, leaving 9 bases not matched to a gene. This chain's CDR3 is CASRKGGQGKTEAFF. The CDR3 DNA is TGTGCCAGCAGAAAGGGGGGACAGGGGAAGACTGAAGCTTTCTTT.